This T cell receptor beta chain is drawn from a study of blood T cell repertoires in COVID-19. The CDR3 spans 12 residues. Trimming shortened V by 0 bases and J by 3 bases, and 3 bases separated the two germline ends. CDR1 is MNHNY and CDR2 is SVGAGI in the germline V gene (reference sequence). Using immunoSEQ multiplex PCR, the repertoire was profiled, and TCRdb retains in-frame clones only, with some absent. The data contain more than 85,000 clones, approximately 82% of them singletons. This TCR came from a man between 60 and 75 years old with acute or convalescent COVID-19. The sequencing sample was made of peripheral blood. V gene TRBV6-6 combines with J gene TRBJ2-7, with D unresolved. CDR3 coding DNA: TGTGCCAGCAGTTACTCCAGCTACGAGCAGTACGTC. Residues: CASSYSSYEQYV.